This T cell receptor (beta chain) is drawn from a study of graft-versus-host responses after intestinal transplantation. The repertoire was sequenced with immunoSEQ multiplex PCR; TCRdb's copy has only in-frame clones and lacks some. The sample lists under 95,000 clones, about 85% occurring once. The count of this clone is one. What it recognizes is unknown. CDR1 and CDR2 from the germline V gene are MGHRA and YSYEKL. The CDR3 runs to 21 residues. Trimming at V came to 2 bases and at J to 3 bases, leaving 19 bases not matched to a gene. The V and J genes are TRBV4-1 and TRBJ2-6; 7 nucleotides align to TRBD1. The sequence derives from a human donor who was the organ donor for an intestinal transplant. The source material was unstimulated CD4+ T cells sorted from spleen or lymph node cells, sampled before transplant. The CDR3 DNA reads TGCGCCAGCAGCCAAAGAGTAACTTTCGACAGGGTCAAAGGTGGGGCCAACGTCCTGACTTTC. Its translation is CASSQRVTFDRVKGGANVLTF.